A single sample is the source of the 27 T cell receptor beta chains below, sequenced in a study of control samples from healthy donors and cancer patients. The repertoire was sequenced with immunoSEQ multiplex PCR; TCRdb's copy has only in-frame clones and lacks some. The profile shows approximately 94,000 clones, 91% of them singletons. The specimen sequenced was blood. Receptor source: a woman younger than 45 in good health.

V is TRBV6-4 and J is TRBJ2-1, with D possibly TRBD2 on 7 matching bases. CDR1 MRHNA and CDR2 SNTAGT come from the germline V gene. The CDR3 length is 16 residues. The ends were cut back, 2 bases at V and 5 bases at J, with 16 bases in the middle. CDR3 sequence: CASSDHGGANNNEQFF. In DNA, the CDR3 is TGTGCCAGCAGTGACCATGGGGGGGCCAATAACAATGAGCAGTTCTTC.

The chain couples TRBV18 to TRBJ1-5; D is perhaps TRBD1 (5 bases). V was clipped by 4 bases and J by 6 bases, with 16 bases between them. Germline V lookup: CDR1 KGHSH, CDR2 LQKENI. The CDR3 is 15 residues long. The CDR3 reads CASSRGPDSTQPQHF. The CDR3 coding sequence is TGTGCCAGCTCACGGGGACCTGACAGTACTCAGCCCCAGCATTTT. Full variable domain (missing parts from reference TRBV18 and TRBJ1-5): NAGVMQNPRHLVRRRGQEARLRCSPMKGHSHVYWYRQLPEEGLKFMVYLQKENIIDESGMPKERFSAEFPKEGPSILRIQQVVRGDSAAYFCASSRGPDSTQPQHFGDGTRLSIL.

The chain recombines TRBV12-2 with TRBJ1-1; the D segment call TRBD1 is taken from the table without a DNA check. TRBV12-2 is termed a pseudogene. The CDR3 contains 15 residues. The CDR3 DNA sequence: TGTGCAAGTCGCCGAAATACAGGGGGCGTAACTGAAGCTTTCTTT. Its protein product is CASRRNTGGVTEAFF.

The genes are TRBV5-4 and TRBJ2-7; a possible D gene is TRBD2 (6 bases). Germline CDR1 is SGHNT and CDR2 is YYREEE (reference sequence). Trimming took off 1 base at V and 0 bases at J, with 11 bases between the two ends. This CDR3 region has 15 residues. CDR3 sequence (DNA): TGTGCCAGCAGCTTGCAAGCGGGTAACTCCTACGAGCAGTACTTC. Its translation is CASSLQAGNSYEQYF.

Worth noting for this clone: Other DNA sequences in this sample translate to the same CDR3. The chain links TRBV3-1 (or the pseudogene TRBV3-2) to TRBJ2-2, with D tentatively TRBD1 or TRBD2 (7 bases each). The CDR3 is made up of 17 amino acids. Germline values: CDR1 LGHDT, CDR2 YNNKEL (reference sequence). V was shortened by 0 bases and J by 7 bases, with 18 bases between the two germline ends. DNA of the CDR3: TGTGCCAGCAGCCAAGAAGTAGCAGGGGGGGGGATCGGGGAGCTGTTTTTT. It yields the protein CASSQEVAGGGIGELFF.

In nucleotides, the CDR3 is TGTGCCAGCAGTTACGAAGCTTCTGGGGCCAACGTCCTGACTTTC. Protein: CASSYEASGANVLTF. The chain uses TRBV6-6 and TRBJ2-6; D is uncertain. The CDR3 totals 15 residues. The germline V and J ends were trimmed by 2 bases and 1 base, with 6 bases remaining between them. The germline gives CDR1 MNHNY, CDR2 SVGAGI (reference sequence).

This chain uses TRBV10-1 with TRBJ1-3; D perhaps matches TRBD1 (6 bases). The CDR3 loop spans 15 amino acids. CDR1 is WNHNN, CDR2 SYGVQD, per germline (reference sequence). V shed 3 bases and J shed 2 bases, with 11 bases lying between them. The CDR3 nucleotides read TGCGCCAGCAGTGAATTCCGGACAGCTGGAAACACCATATATTTT. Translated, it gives CASSEFRTAGNTIYF.

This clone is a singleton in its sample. CDR3 loop: CASSLVASYETQYF. The CDR3, as DNA: TGTGCCAGCAGCTTAGTGGCTAGCTATGAGACCCAGTACTTC. V usage is TRBV7-2 and J usage is TRBJ2-5; tentatively, D is TRBD2 (5 bases). CDR1 and CDR2 (germline): SGHTA, FQGNSA. This CDR3 is built from 14 residues. Trimming removed 1 base at V and 5 bases at J, with 11 bases between.

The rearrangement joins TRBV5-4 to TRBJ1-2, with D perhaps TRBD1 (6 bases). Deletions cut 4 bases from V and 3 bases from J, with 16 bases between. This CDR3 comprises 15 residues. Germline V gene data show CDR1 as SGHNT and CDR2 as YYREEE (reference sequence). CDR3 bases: TGTGCCAGCAGCCGCAGGGAGTCAGGGGACTATGGCTACACCTTC. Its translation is CASSRRESGDYGYTF. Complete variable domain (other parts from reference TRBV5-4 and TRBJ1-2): ETGVTQSPTHLIKTRGQQVTLRCSSQSGHNTVSWYQQALGQGPQFIFQYYREEENGRGNFPPRFSGLQFPNYSSELNVNALELDDSALYLCASSRRESGDYGYTFGSGTRLTVV.

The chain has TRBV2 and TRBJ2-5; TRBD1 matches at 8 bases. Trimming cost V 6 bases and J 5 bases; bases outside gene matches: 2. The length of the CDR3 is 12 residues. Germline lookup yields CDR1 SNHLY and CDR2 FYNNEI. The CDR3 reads CASSGQGETQYF. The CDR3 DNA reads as TGTGCCAGCAGCGGACAGGGCGAGACCCAGTACTTC.

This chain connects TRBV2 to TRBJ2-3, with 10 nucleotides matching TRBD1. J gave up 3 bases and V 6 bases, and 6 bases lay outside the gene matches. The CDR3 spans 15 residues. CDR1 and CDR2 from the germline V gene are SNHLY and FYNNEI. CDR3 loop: CASRADRGRTDTQYF. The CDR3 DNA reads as TGTGCCAGCAGGGCTGACAGGGGGCGGACAGATACGCAGTATTTT.

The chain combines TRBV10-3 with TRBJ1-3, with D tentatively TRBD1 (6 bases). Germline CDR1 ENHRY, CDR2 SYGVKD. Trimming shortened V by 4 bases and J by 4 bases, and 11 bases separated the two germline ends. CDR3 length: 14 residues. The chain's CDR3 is CAISGTGRGNTIYF. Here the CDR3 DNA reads TGTGCCATCAGTGGAACAGGGAGGGGAAACACCATATATTTT.

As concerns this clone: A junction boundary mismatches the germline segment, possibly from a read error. CDR3 nucleotide sequence: TGTGCCAGCAGTAGCGGAAGCACCATATATTTT. Its translation: CASSSGSTIYF. This chain joins TRBV12-3 or TRBV12-4 and TRBJ1-3, with D uncertain. The CDR3 covers 11 residues.

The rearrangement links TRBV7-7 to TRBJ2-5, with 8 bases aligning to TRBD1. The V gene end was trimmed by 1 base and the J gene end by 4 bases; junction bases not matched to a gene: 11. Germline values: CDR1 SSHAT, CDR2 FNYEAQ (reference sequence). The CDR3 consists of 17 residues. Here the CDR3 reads CASSLGIGQGASETQYF. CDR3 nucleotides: TGTGCCAGCAGCTTAGGAATTGGACAGGGAGCGTCAGAGACCCAGTACTTC.

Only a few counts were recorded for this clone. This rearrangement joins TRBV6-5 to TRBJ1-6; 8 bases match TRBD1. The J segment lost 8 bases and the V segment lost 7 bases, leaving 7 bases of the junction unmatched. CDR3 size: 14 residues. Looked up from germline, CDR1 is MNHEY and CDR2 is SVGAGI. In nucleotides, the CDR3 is TGTGCCAGCACCAACAGGGGGGGGGATTCACCCCTCCACTTT. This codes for CASTNRGGDSPLHF.

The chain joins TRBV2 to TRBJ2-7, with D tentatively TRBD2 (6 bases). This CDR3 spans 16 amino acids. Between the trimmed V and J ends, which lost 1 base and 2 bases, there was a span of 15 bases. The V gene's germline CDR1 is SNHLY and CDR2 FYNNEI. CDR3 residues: CASSEGGLAYTYEQYF. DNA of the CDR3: TGTGCCAGCAGTGAAGGTGGGCTAGCGTACACCTACGAGCAGTACTTC.

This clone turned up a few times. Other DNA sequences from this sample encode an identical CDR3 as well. The CDR3: CASSVGSLSNQPQHF. CDR3 DNA sequence: TGTGCCAGCAGCGTAGGTAGCCTTAGCAATCAGCCCCAGCATTTT. The genes are TRBV9 and TRBJ1-5; D ambiguous. The CDR3 consists of 15 residues. CDR1 is SGDLS and CDR2 is YYNGEE in the germline V gene. With 0 bases removed from V and 0 bases from J, the gap between germline ends came to 7 bases. Drawing the rest from reference TRBV9 and TRBJ1-5, the complete variable domain is DSGVTQTPKHLITATGQRVTLRCSPRSGDLSVYWYQQSLDQGLQFLIQYYNGEERAKGNILERFSAQQFPDLHSELNLSSLELGDSALYFCASSVGSLSNQPQHFGDGTRLSIL.

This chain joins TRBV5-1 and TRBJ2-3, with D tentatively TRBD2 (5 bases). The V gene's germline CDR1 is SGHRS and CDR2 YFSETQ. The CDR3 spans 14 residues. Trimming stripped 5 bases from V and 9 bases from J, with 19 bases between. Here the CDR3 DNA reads TGCGCCAGCAGGGCGGACTCAGGCGCATACACGCAGTATTTT. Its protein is CASRADSGAYTQYF.

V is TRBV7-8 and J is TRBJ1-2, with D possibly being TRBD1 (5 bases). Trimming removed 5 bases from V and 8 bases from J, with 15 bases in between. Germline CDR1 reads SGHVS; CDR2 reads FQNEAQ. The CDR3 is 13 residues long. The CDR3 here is CASSPGGGVGYTF. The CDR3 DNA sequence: TGTGCCAGCAGCCCCGGGGGAGGGGTAGGCTACACCTTC.

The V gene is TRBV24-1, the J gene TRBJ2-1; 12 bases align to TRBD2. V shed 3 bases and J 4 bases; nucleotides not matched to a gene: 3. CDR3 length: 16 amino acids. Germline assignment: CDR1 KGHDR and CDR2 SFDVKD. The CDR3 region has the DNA TGTGCCACCAGTGATCTAGCGGGGGGGCAATACAATGAGCAGTTCTTC. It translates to CATSDLAGGQYNEQFF.

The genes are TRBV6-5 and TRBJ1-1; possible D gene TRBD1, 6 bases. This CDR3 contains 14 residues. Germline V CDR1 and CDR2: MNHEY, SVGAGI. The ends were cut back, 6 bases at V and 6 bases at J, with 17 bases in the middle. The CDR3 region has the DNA TGTGCCAGCAGGGGGGCGGGGGAAGGATCTGAAGCTTTCTTT. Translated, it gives CASRGAGEGSEAFF.

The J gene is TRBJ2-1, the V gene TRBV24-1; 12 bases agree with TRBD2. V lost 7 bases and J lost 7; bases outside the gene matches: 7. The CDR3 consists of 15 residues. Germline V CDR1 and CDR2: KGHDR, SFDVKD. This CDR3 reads CATSPSGRAGNEQFF. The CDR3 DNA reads TGTGCCACCAGCCCTAGCGGGAGGGCCGGGAATGAGCAGTTCTTC.

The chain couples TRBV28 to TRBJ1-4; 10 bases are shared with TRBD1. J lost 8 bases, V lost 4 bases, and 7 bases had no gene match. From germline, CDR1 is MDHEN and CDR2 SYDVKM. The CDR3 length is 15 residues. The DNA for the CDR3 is TGTGCCAGCAGTTCGACAGGGGGCTGGGGGGAAAAACTGTTTTTT. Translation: CASSSTGGWGEKLFF.

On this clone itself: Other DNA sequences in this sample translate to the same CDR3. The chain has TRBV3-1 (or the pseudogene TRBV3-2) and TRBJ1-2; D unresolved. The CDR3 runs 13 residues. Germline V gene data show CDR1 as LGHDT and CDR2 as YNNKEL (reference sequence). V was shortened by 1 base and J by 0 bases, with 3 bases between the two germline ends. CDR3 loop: CASSQVSNYGYTF. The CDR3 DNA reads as TGTGCCAGCAGCCAAGTATCTAACTATGGCTACACCTTC.

CDR3 amino acids: CATSETTGPQHF. The CDR3 DNA reads TGTGCCACCAGTGAGACTACGGGGCCCCAGCATTTT. V is TRBV24-1 and J is TRBJ1-5, with D hard to call. CDR1 and CDR2 (germline): KGHDR, SFDVKD. This CDR3 has 12 amino acids. V dropped 4 bases and J dropped 9 bases, with 9 bases sitting between them.

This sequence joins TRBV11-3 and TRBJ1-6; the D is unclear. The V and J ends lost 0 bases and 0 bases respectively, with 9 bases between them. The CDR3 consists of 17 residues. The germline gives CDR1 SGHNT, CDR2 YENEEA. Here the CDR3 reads CASSLEAYNSYNSPLHF. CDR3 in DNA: TGTGCCAGCAGCTTAGAGGCGTACAACTCCTATAATTCACCCCTCCACTTT.

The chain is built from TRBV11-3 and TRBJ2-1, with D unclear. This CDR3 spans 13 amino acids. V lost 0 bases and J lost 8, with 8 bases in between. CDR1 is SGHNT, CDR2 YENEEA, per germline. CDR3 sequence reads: CASSLDRSYEQFF. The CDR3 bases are TGTGCCAGCAGCTTAGATAGGTCGTATGAGCAGTTCTTC.